This TCR beta chain is drawn from a study of technical replicates of blood from several donors. Trimming pared 0 bases from V and 0 bases from J, leaving 15 bases between. CDR3 length: 17 amino acids. CDR1 SGHDN and CDR2 FVKESK come from the germline V gene. Method: immunoSEQ multiplex PCR; TCRdb's copy keeps in-frame clones and lacks some. In the table there are 9,500 to 15,000 clones, 85% to 95% of which are singletons. V is TRBV14 and J is TRBJ2-7; D is perhaps TRBD2 (5 bases). The clonotype comes from a human donor in good health. The sample consisted of PBMCs. CDR3 residues: CASSQEGQRVSSYEQYF. For the CDR3, the DNA is TGTGCCAGCAGCCAAGAAGGTCAGAGGGTAAGCTCCTACGAGCAGTACTTC.